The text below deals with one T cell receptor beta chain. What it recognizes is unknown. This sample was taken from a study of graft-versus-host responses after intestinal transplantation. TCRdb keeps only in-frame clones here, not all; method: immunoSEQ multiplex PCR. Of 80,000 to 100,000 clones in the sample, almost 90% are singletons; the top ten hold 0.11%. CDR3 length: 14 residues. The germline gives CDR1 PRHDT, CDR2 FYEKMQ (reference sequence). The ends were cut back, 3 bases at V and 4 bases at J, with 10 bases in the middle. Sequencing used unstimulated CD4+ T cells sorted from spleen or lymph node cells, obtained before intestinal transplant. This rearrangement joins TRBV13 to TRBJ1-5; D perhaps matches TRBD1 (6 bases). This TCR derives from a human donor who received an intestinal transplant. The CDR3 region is CASSFGDKNQPQHF. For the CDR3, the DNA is TGTGCCAGCAGCTTCGGGGACAAAAATCAGCCCCAGCATTTT.